This TCR beta chain was captured in a study of blood T cell repertoires in COVID-19. On the study more broadly: Sources were T cells, B-cell-depleted T cells, or PBMCs; the material itself was cDNA or gDNA.

The CDR3 covers 14 residues. Germline CDR1 is SNHLY and CDR2 is FYNNEI. V lost 9 bases to trimming and J lost 6 bases; unmatched junction nucleotides: 5. Sequenced by immunoSEQ multiplex PCR; TCRdb stores in-frame clones only, minus some. The top ten hold more than 0.55% of the sample, which has more than 200,000 clones, nearly 90% seen once. The TCR comes from a human donor in a cohort sampled during active COVID-19. Source material: peripheral blood. The chain links TRBV2 to TRBJ2-1; 13 bases map to TRBD2. CDR3 sequence: CASQTSGGSNEQFF. The CDR3 nucleotides are TGTGCCAGTCAGACTAGCGGGGGGTCCAATGAGCAGTTCTTC.